This T cell receptor (beta chain) was sequenced for a study of blood T cell repertoires in COVID-19. TCRdb keeps only in-frame clones here, not all; method: immunoSEQ multiplex PCR. Among more than 200,000 clones listed, approximately 86% were seen once. The CDR3 is 14 residues long. Germline values: CDR1 LGHNA, CDR2 YNFKEQ. J gave up 4 bases and V 4 bases, and 6 bases lay outside the gene matches. Sequenced input: peripheral blood. This chain connects TRBV4-2 to TRBJ1-2; TRBD1 agrees at 7 bases. The TCR comes from a man aged 80 or over with acute or convalescent COVID-19. As DNA, the CDR3 is TGTGCCAGCAGCCCAGGGGGACAGCCCTATGGCTACACCTTC. It translates to CASSPGGQPYGYTF.